This paragraph covers one T cell receptor beta chain sequence. Its antigen is not identified. Since a much larger clone is just one base distant, this may be a read error. TCRdb reanalysed the 5' RACE reads using MiXCR and keeps one entry per CDR3 protein. This table has roughly 350,000 distinct CDR3 sequences, about 9% appearing once. The record originates from a study of identical twins. Notes on the study in general: Whereas memory repertoires showed no such difference, abundant cord blood beta clonotypes carried fewer insertions.

This CDR3 has 16 residues. The germline V gene has CDR1 DFQATT and CDR2 SNEGSKA (reference sequence). This receptor was obtained from a woman aged 45-59 years in good health. Sequencing used naive T cells sorted from blood. This chain links TRBV20-1 with TRBJ2-4, with 7 bases that match TRBD1. CDR3 nucleotide sequence: TGCAGAGCTGGGGACAGCATGGGGTTAGCCAAAAACATTCAGTACTTC. Translation gives CRAGDSMGLAKNIQYF.